These 20 T cell receptor beta chains share one sample of origin, sequenced in a study of T-cell memory formation after mild COVID-19. TCRdb processed the 5' RACE reads anew with MiXCR; each CDR3 protein has one entry. The table lists 200,000 to 250,000 distinct CDR3 sequences, roughly 17% of them singletons. Sequencing was carried out using PBMCs or a T cell subset sorted from them (not recorded which). Every receptor here comes from a man in his late teens or twenties who had mild COVID-19 (a few samples of this study predate the infection). Cell type and time point are not known.

This chain uses TRBV7-3 with TRBJ1-2; D gene ambiguous. The CDR3 loop spans 15 amino acids. The V end was cut by 5 bases, the J end by 1 base, with 14 bases between. From germline, CDR1 is SGHTA and CDR2 FQGTGA. The DNA for the CDR3 is TGTGCCAGCAGCCCCCGGCTTCTTAATAACTATGGCTACACCTTC. Translating gives CASSPRLLNNYGYTF.

The V and J genes are TRBV18 and TRBJ2-5; tentative D call: TRBD1 (6 bases). This CDR3 is built from 13 residues. Trimming took off 2 bases at V and 5 bases at J, with 9 bases between the two ends. The germline gives CDR1 KGHSH, CDR2 LQKENI. The CDR3 DNA reads TGTGCCAGCTCACCAGAGGGGGTCGAGACCCAGTACTTC. Amino acid sequence: CASSPEGVETQYF. Together with reference TRBV18 and TRBJ2-5, the CDR3 gives the full variable domain: NAGVMQNPRHLVRRRGQEARLRCSPMKGHSHVYWYRQLPEEGLKFMVYLQKENIIDESGMPKERFSAEFPKEGPSILRIQQVVRGDSAAYFCASSPEGVETQYFGPGTRLLVL.

This clonotype was recorded a few times. The chain combines TRBV5-1 with TRBJ1-2, with D possibly being TRBD1 (6 bases). Germline lookup yields CDR1 SGHRS and CDR2 YFSETQ. V lost 5 bases and J 0 bases, leaving 14 bases between the germline ends. CDR3 length: 15 residues. The CDR3 loop reads CASRVLQGANYGYTF. CDR3 DNA: TGCGCCAGCAGGGTATTACAGGGCGCTAACTATGGCTACACCTTC.

This clonotype was picked up a small number of times. This chain connects TRBV20-1 to TRBJ1-4; a weak D match, TRBD1 (6 bases). The germline V and J ends were trimmed by 3 bases and 6 bases, with 14 bases remaining between them. The germline V gene encodes CDR1 DFQATT and CDR2 SNEGSKA (reference sequence). This CDR3 is built from 14 residues. CDR3 amino acids: CSASRGAGDEKLFF. CDR3 DNA sequence: TGCAGTGCTAGTCGAGGAGCAGGGGATGAAAAACTGTTTTTT.

The J gene is TRBJ1-2, the V gene TRBV2; the D gene is possibly TRBD1 (6 bases). The CDR3 runs to 14 residues. The germline CDR1 and CDR2 sequences are SNHLY and FYNNEI. Trimming stripped 6 bases from V and 4 bases from J, with 15 bases between. The CDR3 DNA reads TGTGCCAGCAGCTGGACAGTAAAGAGCTATGGCTACACCTTC. Its translation is CASSWTVKSYGYTF.

This rearrangement joins TRBV7-2 to TRBJ2-2; unclear D gene. The CDR3 extends over 13 amino acids. Trimming stripped 1 base from V and 12 bases from J, with 12 bases between. Germline V gene lookup returns CDR1 SGHTA and CDR2 FQGNSA. In DNA form, the CDR3 reads TGTGCCAGCAGCTTAGGTGGCAAATCGAAGCTGTTTTTT. Its protein is CASSLGGKSKLFF. Drawing the rest from reference TRBV7-2 and TRBJ2-2, the complete variable domain is GAGVSQSPSNKVTEKGKDVELRCDPISGHTALYWYRQSLGQGLEFLIYFQGNSAPDKSGLPSDRFSAERTGGSVSTLTIQRTQQEDSAVYLCASSLGGKSKLFFGEGSRLTVL.

This clonotype showed up just a few times. The V gene is TRBV4-1, the J gene TRBJ1-5; D not certain. The CDR3 runs 12 residues. CDR1 MGHRA and CDR2 YSYEKL come from the germline V gene. V lost 5 bases and J lost 7, with 9 bases in between. The DNA of the CDR3 is TGCGCCAGCAGCGGAGTGGGGCAGCCCCAGCATTTT. This translates into CASSGVGQPQHF.

The gene calls are TRBV9 and TRBJ1-2; no clear D. CDR1 is SGDLS and CDR2 is YYNGEE in the germline V gene. The CDR3 has 17 residues. Trimming removed 1 base at V and 5 bases at J, with 21 bases between. The DNA for the CDR3 is TGTGCCAGCAGCGTAACCTACGTTGCGGCCGGTCGGTATGGCTACACCTTC. It specifies CASSVTYVAAGRYGYTF.

There are a few counts of this clonotype. This sequence joins TRBV6-5 and TRBJ2-1; 11 nucleotides line up with TRBD1. Germline assignment: CDR1 MNHEY and CDR2 SVGAGI. The CDR3 extends over 14 amino acids. Trimming removed 6 bases from V and 7 bases from J; junction bases left unmatched: 5. CDR3 in DNA: TGTGCCAGCAGACCCGGACAGGGGGCGAATGAGCAGTTCTTC. It encodes CASRPGQGANEQFF.

CDR3 DNA sequence: TGCAGCGGGGAGGAGGTATCGAACACTGAAGCTTTCTTT. Its protein is CSGEEVSNTEAFF. This rearrangement joins TRBV29-1 to TRBJ1-1, with D unclear. Germline-derived CDR1 and CDR2 are SQVTM and ANQGSEA. The CDR3 loop spans 13 amino acids. V was clipped by 7 bases and J by 1 base, with 13 bases between them.

The rearrangement links TRBV6-1 to TRBJ2-2, with D possibly matching TRBD2 (5 bases). V shed 5 bases and J shed 9 bases, with 13 bases lying between them. Per the germline V gene, CDR1 is MNHNS and CDR2 is SASEGT. The CDR3 runs to 13 residues. In nucleotides, the CDR3 is TGTGCCAGCAGTCCCGGGGTAACGAGGGAGCTGTTTTTT. Amino acids: CASSPGVTRELFF.

This clonotype appeared a few times. The CDR3 is CASSTPGRRDYEQYF. CDR3 DNA: TGTGCCAGTAGTACCCCAGGGAGGAGGGATTACGAGCAGTACTTC. This chain connects TRBV19 to TRBJ2-7; weak D call: TRBD2 (6 bases). Per germline, CDR1 LNHDA and CDR2 SQIVND (reference sequence). V was clipped by 4 bases and J by 4 bases, with 17 bases between them. CDR3 length equals 15 residues.

The chain combines TRBV4-2 with TRBJ1-5, with D perhaps matching TRBD1 (5 bases). Germline CDR1 LGHNA, CDR2 YNFKEQ. Trimming stripped 4 bases from V and 4 bases from J, with 17 bases between. The CDR3 spans 16 residues. The CDR3 loop reads CASSRSAPDSNQPQHF. The CDR3 region has the DNA TGTGCCAGCAGCCGTTCCGCCCCCGACAGTAATCAGCCCCAGCATTTT.

This sequence joins TRBV12-3 or TRBV12-4 and TRBJ2-5; weak D call: TRBD2 (5 bases). V lost 1 base and J 4 bases, leaving 10 bases between the germline ends. There are 14 residues in the CDR3. In DNA form, the CDR3 reads TGTGCCAGCAGTTTAGTTCGTAGCGCAGAGACCCAGTACTTC. Its protein product is CASSLVRSAETQYF.

Only a few counts were recorded for this clonotype. The rearrangement joins TRBV7-6 to TRBJ2-3, with D maybe TRBD2 (7 bases). Germline V gives CDR1 SGHVS, CDR2 FNYEAQ. The CDR3 is made up of 16 amino acids. Between the trimmed V and J ends, which lost 3 bases and 1 base, there was a span of 14 bases. This chain's CDR3 is CASSLTGGQRTDTQYF. CDR3 in DNA: TGTGCCAGCAGCTTGACCGGGGGGCAGCGCACAGATACGCAGTATTTT.

This chain connects TRBV4-3 to TRBJ2-5, with 9 nucleotides matching TRBD2. This CDR3 is built from 17 residues. Germline CDR1 reads LGHNA; CDR2 reads YSLEER. The trim removed 4 bases at V and 5 bases at J, leaving 14 bases unmatched. CDR3 in amino acids: CASSPGRGAGGVETQYF. In DNA form, the CDR3 reads TGCGCCAGCAGCCCAGGGCGGGGAGCGGGGGGAGTGGAGACCCAGTACTTC.

This clonotype was observed a few times. V usage is TRBV5-1 and J usage is TRBJ2-5, with TRBD1 as a possible D gene (5 bases). With 0 bases removed from V and 4 bases from J, the gap between germline ends came to 10 bases. This CDR3 spans 14 amino acids. Germline V lookup: CDR1 SGHRS, CDR2 YFSETQ. CDR3 region: CASSLEGRRETQYF. CDR3 bases: TGCGCCAGCAGCTTGGAGGGGCGGAGAGAGACCCAGTACTTC.

The chain is built from TRBV7-3 and TRBJ1-2; 8 bases fit TRBD1. The CDR3 spans 15 residues. Germline loops: CDR1 SGHTA, CDR2 FQGTGA. V trimming: 0 bases; J trimming: 8 bases; junction bases outside the gene matches: 8. This chain's CDR3 is CASSLTASTGDGYTF. CDR3 nucleotides: TGTGCCAGCAGCTTAACTGCCTCGACAGGGGACGGCTACACCTTC.

The chain recombines TRBV6-2 or TRBV6-3 with TRBJ2-5; TRBD2 aligns across 14 bases. Germline V gene sequence: CDR1 MNHEY, CDR2 SVGEGT. There are 18 residues in the CDR3. After removal of 6 bases from V and 4 bases from J, the junction contained 13 bases not matched to a gene. The CDR3 region is CASSRGTSGGWIRETQYF. CDR3 in DNA: TGTGCCAGCAGCCGCGGGACTAGCGGGGGCTGGATCAGAGAGACCCAGTACTTC.

V is TRBV3-1 and J is TRBJ2-4, with D perhaps TRBD2 (5 bases). Per germline, CDR1 LGHDT and CDR2 YNNKEL (reference sequence). With 4 bases removed from V and 0 bases from J, the gap between germline ends came to 13 bases. The CDR3 totals 16 residues. CDR3: CASSPNEGLAKNIQYF. In DNA form, the CDR3 reads TGTGCCAGCAGCCCCAACGAAGGACTAGCCAAAAACATTCAGTACTTC.